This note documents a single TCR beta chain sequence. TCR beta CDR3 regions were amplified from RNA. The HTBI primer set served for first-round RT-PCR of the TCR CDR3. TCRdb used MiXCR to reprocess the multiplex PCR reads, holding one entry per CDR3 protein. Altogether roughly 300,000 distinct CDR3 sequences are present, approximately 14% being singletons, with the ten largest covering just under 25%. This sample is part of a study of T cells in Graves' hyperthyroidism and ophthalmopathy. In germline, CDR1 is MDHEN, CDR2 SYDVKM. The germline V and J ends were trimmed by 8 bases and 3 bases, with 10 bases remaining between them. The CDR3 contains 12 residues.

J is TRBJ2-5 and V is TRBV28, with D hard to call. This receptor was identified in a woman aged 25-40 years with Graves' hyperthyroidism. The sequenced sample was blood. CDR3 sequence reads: CASCRWEETQYF. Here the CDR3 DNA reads TGTGCCAGCTGTAGATGGGAAGAGACCCAGTACTTC.